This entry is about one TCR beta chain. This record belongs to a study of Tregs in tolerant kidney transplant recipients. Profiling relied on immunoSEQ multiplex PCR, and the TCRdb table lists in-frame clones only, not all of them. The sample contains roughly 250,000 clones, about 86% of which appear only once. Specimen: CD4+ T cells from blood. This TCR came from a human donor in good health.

The CDR3 is CASSQGGNLREQYF. The CDR3 coding sequence is TGTGCCAGCAGCCAAGGGGGCAACTTACGAGAGCAGTACTTC. This rearrangement joins TRBV7-9 to TRBJ2-7; 7 bases map to TRBD1. The CDR3 runs 14 residues. Germline values: CDR1 SEHNR, CDR2 FQNEAQ (reference sequence). The V and J ends lost 5 bases and 7 bases, in that order; junction bases with no gene match: 11. Filled out from reference TRBV7-9 and TRBJ2-7, the complete variable domain reads DTGVSQNPRHKITKRGQNVTFRCDPISEHNRLYWYRQTLGQGPEFLTYFQNEAQLEKSRLLSDRFSAERPKGSFSTLEIQRTEQGDSAMYLCASSQGGNLREQYFGPGTRLTVT.